This T cell receptor beta chain was found in a study of cytomegalovirus exposure and HLA in healthy donors. Findings and limits, study-wide: The classifier reportedly diagnosed cytomegalovirus status with high specificity and sensitivity. 164 TCR beta chains were listed as cytomegalovirus-associated. There were a few CMV-associated chains whose specificity for CMV antigens was confirmed in vitro.

On this clone: The antigen is unknown.

Sequencing was performed with immunoSEQ multiplex PCR; in TCRdb, only in-frame clones are kept and a portion is missing. Of about 73,000 clones in the sample, 70% to 90% were seen once. V was clipped by 6 bases and J by 6 bases, with 11 bases between them. The CDR3 length is 13 residues. Germline V gives CDR1 SEHNR, CDR2 FQNEAQ (reference sequence). Sequences were obtained from PBMCs. The source of this sequence is a woman aged 18-29 years in good health and CMV-seropositive. The V gene is TRBV7-9, the J gene TRBJ2-2, with D possibly TRBD1 on 6 matching bases. CDR3 sequence (DNA): TGTGCCAGCAGTCGGACAGTGCCCGGGGAGCTGTTTTTT. Protein: CASSRTVPGELFF.